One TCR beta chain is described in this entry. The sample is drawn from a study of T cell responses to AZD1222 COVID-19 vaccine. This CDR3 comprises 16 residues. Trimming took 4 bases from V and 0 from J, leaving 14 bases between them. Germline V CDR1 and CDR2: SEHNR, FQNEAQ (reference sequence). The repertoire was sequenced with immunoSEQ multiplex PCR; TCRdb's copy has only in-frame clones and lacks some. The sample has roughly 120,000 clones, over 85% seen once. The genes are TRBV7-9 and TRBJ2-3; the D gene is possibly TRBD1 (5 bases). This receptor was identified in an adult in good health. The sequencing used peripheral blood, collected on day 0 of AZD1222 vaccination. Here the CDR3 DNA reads TGTGCCAGCAGCTCGGCTTTGGGGCTTAGCACAGATACGCAGTATTTT. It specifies CASSSALGLSTDTQYF.